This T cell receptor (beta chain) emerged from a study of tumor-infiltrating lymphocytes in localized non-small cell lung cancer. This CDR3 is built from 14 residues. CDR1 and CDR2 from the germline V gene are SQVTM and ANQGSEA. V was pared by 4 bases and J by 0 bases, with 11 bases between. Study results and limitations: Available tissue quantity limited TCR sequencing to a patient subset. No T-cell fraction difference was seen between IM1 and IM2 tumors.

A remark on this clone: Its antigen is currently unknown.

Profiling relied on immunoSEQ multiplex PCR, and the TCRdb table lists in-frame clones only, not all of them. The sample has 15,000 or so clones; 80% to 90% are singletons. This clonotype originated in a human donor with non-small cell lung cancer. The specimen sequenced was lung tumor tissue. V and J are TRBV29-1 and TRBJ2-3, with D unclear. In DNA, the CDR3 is TGCAGCGTTGCCCCGAGCACTAGCACAGATACGCAGTATTTT. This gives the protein CSVAPSTSTDTQYF.